The clone carrying this T cell receptor beta chain appeared a few times. The record originates from a study of blood T cell repertoires in COVID-19. About the study: Samples taken during acute and convalescent COVID-19 were collected in the United States, Italy and Spain. T cells, B-cell-depleted T cells, or PBMCs supplied cDNA or gDNA.

Original processing methods: Scientists estimated how many nucleated cells there were by amplifying reference gene primers. TCRdb keeps only in-frame clones here, not all; method: immunoSEQ multiplex PCR. V, J and clone size were drawn from that table, and D and trimming were deduced from the DNA. The sample has under 300,000 clones, 84% seen once; the top ten hold approximately 1.5%. During active infection, Seattle patients enrolled and were then monitored through disease. This sequence was found in a human donor with COVID-19, enrolled during active disease. The donor label of this sample is uncertain. Input material: peripheral blood.

The CDR3 sequence is CASSTQNHEAFF. The CDR3, as DNA: TGTGCCAGCAGTACCCAGAACCATGAAGCTTTCTTT. This chain uses TRBV28 with TRBJ1-1; D gene unclear. CDR3 length equals 12 residues. From germline, CDR1 is MDHEN and CDR2 SYDVKM. The germline V and J ends were trimmed by 5 bases and 7 bases, with 11 bases remaining between them.